The following is a T cell receptor beta chain sequence with its context. These data originate in a study of blood T cell repertoires in COVID-19. Germline-derived CDR1 and CDR2 are MDHEN and SYDVKM. J gave up 10 bases and V 4 bases, and 7 bases lay outside the gene matches. This CDR3 has 15 amino acids. Repertoires were generated with immunoSEQ multiplex PCR, while TCRdb's copy carries only in-frame clones and drops some. The sample records 100,000 or so clones, 70% to 90% being singletons. This sequence originates from a man aged 60 to 69 with acute or convalescent COVID-19. The chain couples TRBV28 to TRBJ1-6; 10 bases match TRBD1. What was sequenced was peripheral blood. The CDR3 spells CASSSTTGGNSPLHF. CDR3 coding DNA: TGTGCCAGCAGTTCCACGACAGGGGGCAACTCACCCCTCCACTTT. Full variable domain (outside the CDR3, taken from reference TRBV28 and TRBJ1-6): DVKVTQSSRYLVKRTGEKVFLECVQDMDHENMFWYRQDPGLGLRLIYFSYDVKMKEKGDIPEGYSVSREKKERFSLILESASTNQTSMYLCASSSTTGGNSPLHFGNGTRLTVT.